This T cell receptor (beta chain) was captured in a study of cytomegalovirus exposure and HLA in healthy donors. Study context: Out of 398 genotyped donors, about 84% belonged to the Caucasian-associated ancestry cluster.

CDR1 LGHNA and CDR2 YNFKEQ come from the germline V gene. J gave up 0 bases and V 4 bases, and 9 bases lay outside the gene matches. The CDR3 consists of 16 residues. Researchers ran the PCR with 60 Vbeta and 13 Jbeta primers. Clones were sequenced by immunoSEQ multiplex PCR, and TCRdb holds only the in-frame ones, with some missing. The sample carries 50,000 to 65,000 clones, over 60% recorded once. The sample was PBMCs. The origin of this receptor is a man aged 50-60 years in good health and CMV-seropositive. The chain uses TRBV4-2 and TRBJ2-7; 7 bases map to TRBD1. The CDR3 nucleotides read TGTGCCAGCAGCCTGGCCGAGGGGGCCGGCTCCTACGAGCAGTACTTC. It translates to CASSLAEGAGSYEQYF.